The T cell receptor beta chain under discussion was sequenced for a study of cytomegalovirus exposure and HLA in healthy donors. The sample holds one count of this clone. Its matching antigen is unknown. The study ran its PCR with 60 Vbeta and 13 Jbeta primers. Using immunoSEQ multiplex PCR, the repertoire was profiled, and TCRdb retains in-frame clones only, with some absent. The data show about 160,000 clones, about 85% seen once. General study points: According to a later analysis, donors in an Asian-associated ancestry cluster reportedly had fewer N-insertions than the roughly 640-donor mean. Cytomegalovirus association was assigned to over 150 TCR beta chains.

This receptor was obtained from a man younger than 35 in good health and CMV-seropositive. Specimen: PBMCs.

In DNA, the CDR3 is TGTGCCAGCAGAGACTATGCGGGGGATACGCAGTATTTT. Residues: CASRDYAGDTQYF. The gene calls are TRBV6-5 and TRBJ2-3, with a tentative D call TRBD2 (6 bases). Germline values: CDR1 MNHEY, CDR2 SVGAGI. The CDR3 totals 13 residues. V shed 6 bases and J shed 6 bases, with 13 bases lying between them.